The 8 T cell receptor beta chains listed next were all sequenced from one sample in a study of T cells in Graves' hyperthyroidism and ophthalmopathy. TCR beta CDR3 sequences were amplified from RNA transcripts. The HTBI primer set drove a first-round RT-PCR of the TCR CDR3. In TCRdb, the multiplex PCR reads were re-called with MiXCR into one record per CDR3 protein. The data hold about 290,000 distinct CDR3 sequences, with 12% to 15% observed a single time. Input material: blood. These receptors were obtained from a woman aged 40 to 50 with Graves' hyperthyroidism.

This chain uses TRBV20-1 with TRBJ2-5, with D possibly TRBD2 on 5 matching bases. CDR1 and CDR2 from the germline V gene are DFQATT and SNEGSKA (reference sequence). There are 14 residues in the CDR3. V was cut by 0 bases and J by 5 bases, with 13 bases left in between. The CDR3 DNA follows: TGCAGTGCTAGAGATCGCGCTAGCCGGGAGACCCAGTACTTC. Amino acid sequence: CSARDRASRETQYF.

This clonotype has ten or more counts. V usage is TRBV15 and J usage is TRBJ2-3; no definite D call. There are 13 residues in the CDR3. V was cut by 2 bases and J by 3 bases, with 6 bases left in between. CDR1 LNHNV and CDR2 YYDKDF come from the germline V gene (reference sequence). The CDR3 loop reads CATSRPNTDTQYF. The CDR3 nucleotides are TGTGCCACCAGCAGACCGAATACAGATACGCAGTATTTT.

J is TRBJ1-5 and V is TRBV11-3, with D tentatively TRBD1 (6 bases). Germline V lookup: CDR1 SGHNT, CDR2 YENEEA. Trimming took off 5 bases at V and 6 bases at J, with 11 bases between the two ends. The CDR3 length is 13 residues. The CDR3 protein is CASSPTGSQPQHF. The DNA of the CDR3 is TGTGCCAGCAGCCCCACAGGGAGTCAGCCCCAGCATTTT.

This clonotype was seen many times. The CDR3 protein is CASSLERGQGARFVQPQHF. The CDR3 DNA is TGTGCCAGCAGCTTAGAACGGGGGCAGGGGGCGCGTTTTGTTCAGCCCCAGCATTTT. The chain carries TRBV7-2 and TRBJ1-5, with 8 bases fitting TRBD1. Germline trimming cut 1 base from V and 6 bases from J; bases unmatched to any gene: 17. The germline V gene encodes CDR1 SGHTA and CDR2 FQGNSA. The CDR3 has 19 amino acids.

This clonotype was seen ten or more times. This chain links TRBV7-2 with TRBJ2-7; maybe TRBD2 (6 bases). Trimming took 6 bases from V and 1 from J, leaving 10 bases between them. CDR1 and CDR2 from the germline V gene are SGHTA and FQGNSA. CDR3 size: 13 residues. The CDR3 nucleotides are TGTGCCAGCAGAAACGCGGGATCCTACGAGCAGTACTTC. It is translated as CASRNAGSYEQYF.

The CDR3 sequence is CASSDPGQGMETQYF. DNA for the CDR3: TGTGCCAGCAGTGACCCGGGACAGGGCATGGAGACCCAGTACTTC. The V gene is TRBV6-1, the J gene TRBJ2-5, with 9 bases matching TRBD1. After removal of 3 bases from V and 5 bases from J, the junction contained 7 bases not matched to a gene. Germline CDR1 and CDR2: MNHNS and SASEGT. CDR3 length: 15 amino acids.

There are many counts of this clonotype. V and J are TRBV11-3 and TRBJ2-7; D perhaps matches TRBD1 (9 bases). V was trimmed by 5 bases and J by 5 bases, leaving 19 bases between them. Germline values: CDR1 SGHNT, CDR2 YENEEA. The CDR3 consists of 15 residues. CDR3 sequence (DNA): TGTGCCAGCAGCCGGGGGGGGACAGGGCCCCACGAGCAGTACTTC. This encodes CASSRGGTGPHEQYF.

This clonotype came up many times. CDR3 loop: CASSPRLASYNEQFF. The CDR3, as DNA: TGTGCCAGCAGCCCTAGACTAGCGAGCTACAATGAGCAGTTCTTC. J is TRBJ2-1 and V is TRBV11-2, with TRBD2 matching over 8 bases. Germline V gene lookup returns CDR1 SGHAT and CDR2 FQNNGV. The V gene end was trimmed by 5 bases and the J gene end by 3 bases; junction bases not matched to a gene: 6. The CDR3 length is 15 residues.